The entry below describes one T cell receptor (beta chain). Its antigen has not been determined. Base-call qualities are not available, and no considerably larger clone is one nucleotide away. This sample was taken from a study of blood T cell repertoires in COVID-19 (dated by TCRdb to about 2020). General notes on the study: Collaborator samples came from the United States, Italy and Spain and covered acute and convalescent phases of COVID-19. Where available, HLA class I and class II types were obtained from metadata supplied by the sample provider rather than from assay-based typing. The repertoires were released in a freely available public database intended as a resource for research on the immune response to SARS-CoV-2. The prospective study material was composed of cDNA or gDNA derived from T cells, B-cell-depleted T cells, or PBMCs. The sample metadata nearly always contained a de-identified subject ID, COVID-19 status, age in years and sex. Deeply sampled blood TCRbeta repertoires from subjects exposed to, actively infected with, or recovered from COVID-19 were included in the dataset. The samples were drawn from the first 160 participants of the ongoing ImmuneRACE study and from under 1,500 subjects provided by 6 global collaborators.

The study at large found these results: The quantity of clinical and demographic metadata differed by source and by participant and was supplied without curation.

The immunoSEQ Assay, a bias-controlled multiplex PCR, was used to amplify TCRbeta CDR3 regions from genomic DNA. Per the original workflow: The number of nucleated cells in each sample was estimated from the amplification of reference gene primers within the assay. To quantify the absolute abundance of each unique TCRbeta CDR3 rearrangement, sequence reads were collapsed and filtered. Productive Simpson clonality was computed per sample as the square root of Simpson's diversity index over productive rearrangements. TCRdb's version of the immuneACCESS table is confined to in-frame rearrangements and falls short of the full clone set. An unresolved V gene accounts for under half of the shortfall where checked; the remainder is of unknown origin. From that table come the V and J calls and clone size; the DNA was used to work out D and trimming. The table for this sample lists around 250,000 clones; around four fifths of them were counted only once. The ten largest clonotypes hold about 4.5% of the sample.

A second Seattle source provided samples from volunteer blood donors who had recovered from COVID-19. Collaborating institutions collected whole blood in K2EDTA tubes following their own protocols. Collaborator samples were shipped for TCRbeta analysis as frozen whole blood, isolated PBMCs, or DNA extracted from either sample type. Including cysteine and phenylalanine, the CDR3 has 16 amino acids. The read is trimmed to its CDR3 DNA, 48 bases read in frame from base 1. From a lookup of the germline V gene, CDR1 and CDR2 are SGDLS and YYNGEE. Trimming removed 2 bases from V and 1 base from J; the gene matches leave 4 bases unexplained.

Material for sequencing was peripheral blood. The chain is made from TRBV9 and TRBJ2-1, with 9 central nucleotides matching TRBD2. The sequence came from a man aged 55-75 years who had recovered from COVID-19. The DNA sequence reads TGTGCCAGCAGCGTCGGCGGGGGGGCATCCTACAATGAGCAGTTCTTC. The translation is CASSVGGGASYNEQFF. The CDR3, completed at both ends by the reference TRBV9 and TRBJ2-1 genes, gives the full variable domain DSGVTQTPKHLITATGQRVTLRCSPRSGDLSVYWYQQSLDQGLQFLIQYYNGEERAKGNILERFSAQQFPDLHSELNLSSLELGDSALYFCASSVGGGASYNEQFFGPGTRLTVL.